This T cell receptor (beta chain) stems from a study of shared clonotypes between healthy human individuals. General observations from the study: Limited genetic and exposure-history diversity came from having few donors.

Comment on this clone: Its antigen is not identified.

The table came from immunoSEQ multiplex PCR; TCRdb's copy has only in-frame clones and leaves some out. The table has 2 million to 2.5 million clones, 93% seen once; the top ten hold about 0.39%. The CDR3 length is 14 residues. From germline, CDR1 is SNHLY and CDR2 FYNNEI. V lost 8 bases and J lost 0; bases outside the gene matches: 3. The specimen sequenced was naive CD4+ T cells from PBMCs. The subset here: CD45RA+ positively selected. The V call is TRBV2, the J call TRBJ1-4, with 7 positions matching TRBD1. This clonotype was sampled from a man aged 18-30 years in good health. Some clones in this sample may be carry-over from other donors' samples. The CDR3 reads CASQGGTTNEKLFF. The CDR3 bases are TGTGCCAGCCAGGGGGGGACAACTAATGAAAAACTGTTTTTT.